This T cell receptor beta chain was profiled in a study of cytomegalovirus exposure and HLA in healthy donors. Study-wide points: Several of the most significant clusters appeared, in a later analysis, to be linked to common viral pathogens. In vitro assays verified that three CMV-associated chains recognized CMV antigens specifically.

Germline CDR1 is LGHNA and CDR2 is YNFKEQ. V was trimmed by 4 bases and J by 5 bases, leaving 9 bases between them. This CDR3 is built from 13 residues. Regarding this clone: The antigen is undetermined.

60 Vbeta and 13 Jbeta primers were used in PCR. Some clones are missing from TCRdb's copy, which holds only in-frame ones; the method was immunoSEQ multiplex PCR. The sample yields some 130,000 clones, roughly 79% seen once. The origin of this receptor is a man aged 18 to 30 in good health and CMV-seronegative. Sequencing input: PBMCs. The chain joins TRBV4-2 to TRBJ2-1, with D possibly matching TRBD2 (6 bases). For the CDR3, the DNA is TGTGCCAGCAGCCCTGGGACTGACAATGAGCAGTTCTTC. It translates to CASSPGTDNEQFF.